A selection of T cell receptor beta chains follows, all from one sample in a study of blood T cell repertoires in COVID-19. TCRdb's table, derived via immunoSEQ multiplex PCR, lists solely in-frame clones and lacks some. The sample contains fewer than 600,000 clones, 89% of which appear only once. Sequencing was performed on peripheral blood. These receptors came from a man aged 18 to 29 with COVID-19, enrolled during active disease. Both conserved end residues are part of each CDR3. D genes are given only for firm matches. Size is omitted from some rows. Given values are once, few, many or a class for expanded clones.

D: TRBD1; size: -; V: TRBV19; J: TRBJ1-5; CDR3: CASSIRTGSTGQPQHF; DNA: TGTGCCAGTAGTATCCGGACAGGTTCAACAGGTCAGCCCCAGCATTTT
D: TRBD1; size: -; V: TRBV19; J: TRBJ1-2; CDR3: CASSGDRGAHGYTF; DNA: TGTGCCAGTAGCGGGGACAGGGGGGCCCACGGCTACACCTTC
D: -; size: -; V: TRBV7-2; J: TRBJ1-6; CDR3: CASSKLRAENSPLHF; DNA: TGTGCCAGCAGCAAACTCCGAGCCGAGAATTCACCCCTCCACTTT
D: -; size: -; V: TRBV11-2; J: TRBJ1-3; CDR3: CASSLVQGGRNTIYF; DNA: TGTGCCAGCAGCTTAGTCCAGGGCGGAAGAAACACCATATATTTT
D: -; size: -; V: TRBV18; J: TRBJ2-5; CDR3: CASSPRHLETQYF; DNA: TGTGCCAGCTCACCCAGACATTTGGAGACCCAGTACTTC
D: -; size: -; V: TRBV4-1; J: TRBJ2-7; CDR3: CASSQGGIAEQYF; DNA: TGCGCCAGCAGCCAAGGAGGTATAGCCGAGCAGTACTTC
D: TRBD2; size: -; V: TRBV2; J: TRBJ2-5; CDR3: CASSEGRGSVTQYF; DNA: TGTGCCAGCAGTGAAGGGCGGGGGTCGGTGACCCAGTACTTC
D: TRBD1; size: once; V: TRBV2; J: TRBJ2-3; CDR3: CASSDRTGGETDTQYF; DNA: TGTGCCAGCAGTGATCGTACAGGGGGCGAGACAGATACGCAGTATTTT
D: -; size: -; V: TRBV7-6; J: TRBJ2-3; CDR3: CASSSFSAASDTQYF; DNA: TGTGCCAGCAGCTCCTTTTCTGCGGCGTCAGATACGCAGTATTTT
D: TRBD1; size: many; V: TRBV19; J: TRBJ2-3; CDR3: CATKDRGDTQYF; DNA: TGTGCCACCAAGGACAGGGGTGATACGCAGTATTTT
D: TRBD1; size: -; V: TRBV7-2; J: TRBJ1-2; CDR3: CASSPPAGTGGRLYGYTF; DNA: TGTGCCAGCAGCCCTCCGGCCGGGACAGGGGGCCGCTTGTATGGCTACACCTTC
D: -; size: once; V: TRBV5-1; J: TRBJ2-2; CDR3: CASSFEGPNTGELFF; DNA: TGCGCCAGCAGCTTTGAGGGCCCGAACACCGGGGAGCTGTTTTTT
D: TRBD1; size: -; V: TRBV3-1/TRBV3-2; J: TRBJ2-2; CDR3: CASSQSRRGRGNTGELFF; DNA: TGTGCCAGCAGCCAAAGTCGCAGGGGGCGGGGGAACACCGGGGAGCTGTTTTTT
D: -; size: -; V: TRBV5-1; J: TRBJ2-1; CDR3: CASSEEDREYNEQFF; DNA: TGCGCCAGCAGCGAGGAGGACAGAGAGTACAATGAGCAGTTCTTC
D: TRBD2; size: -; V: TRBV2; J: TRBJ2-3; CDR3: CASETGRGTDTQYF; DNA: TGTGCCAGCGAGACGGGGAGGGGCACAGATACGCAGTATTTT
D: TRBD2; size: -; V: TRBV5-6; J: TRBJ2-3; CDR3: CASSFPGGPTDTQYF; DNA: TGTGCCAGCAGCTTCCCGGGGGGACCCACAGATACGCAGTATTTT
D: TRBD1; size: once; V: TRBV5-6; J: TRBJ2-2; CDR3: CASSGDRTGITGTGELFF; DNA: TGTGCCAGCAGCGGCGATAGGACAGGGATTACTGGGACCGGGGAGCTGTTTTTT
D: -; size: -; V: TRBV5-4; J: TRBJ2-1; CDR3: CASSLDGNSYNEQFF; DNA: TGTGCCAGCAGCTTGGACGGGAACTCCTACAATGAGCAGTTCTTC
D: TRBD2; size: -; V: TRBV2; J: TRBJ2-2; CDR3: CARGAAGGVNTGELFF; DNA: TGTGCCAGGGGCGCAGCGGGGGGGGTGAACACCGGGGAGCTGTTTTTT
D: TRBD2; size: -; V: TRBV9; J: TRBJ2-1; CDR3: CASSGRLAGNEQFF; DNA: TGTGCCAGCAGCGGAAGACTAGCGGGCAATGAGCAGTTCTTC
D: TRBD2; size: -; V: TRBV19; J: TRBJ2-1; CDR3: CASSMTSGGAGSRIF; DNA: TGTGCCAGTAGTATGACTAGCGGGGGGGCCGGGTCGAGAATCTTC
D: TRBD2; size: -; V: TRBV5-4; J: TRBJ2-5; CDR3: CASSLAGLAGEGKTQYF; DNA: TGTGCCAGCAGCTTGGCGGGACTAGCGGGAGAGGGAAAGACCCAGTACTTC
D: -; size: -; V: TRBV27; J: TRBJ1-2; CDR3: CASSVTHRASGGGYTF; DNA: TGTGCCAGCAGCGTGACTCACAGGGCCTCGGGGGGTGGCTACACCTTC
D: TRBD1; size: -; V: TRBV30; J: TRBJ1-5; CDR3: CAWSVGQGNQPQHF; DNA: TGTGCCTGGAGTGTAGGACAGGGCAATCAGCCCCAGCATTTT
D: TRBD2; size: -; V: TRBV7-6; J: TRBJ2-3; CDR3: CASSLGTSARWADTQYF; DNA: TGTGCCAGCAGCTTGGGGACTAGCGCGAGGTGGGCAGATACGCAGTATTTT
D: -; size: -; V: TRBV19; J: TRBJ1-5; CDR3: CASSISPMGGRNQPQHF; DNA: TGTGCCAGTAGTATCAGTCCTATGGGAGGACGCAATCAGCCCCAGCATTTT
D: TRBD1; size: once; V: TRBV5-1; J: TRBJ2-7; CDR3: CASSDRTGISYEQYF; DNA: TGCGCCAGCAGCGACCGGACAGGGATCTCCTACGAGCAGTACTTC
D: -; size: -; V: TRBV27; J: TRBJ1-1; CDR3: CASSSPPRAEAFF; DNA: TGTGCCAGCAGTTCGCCCCCGAGGGCTGAAGCTTTCTTT